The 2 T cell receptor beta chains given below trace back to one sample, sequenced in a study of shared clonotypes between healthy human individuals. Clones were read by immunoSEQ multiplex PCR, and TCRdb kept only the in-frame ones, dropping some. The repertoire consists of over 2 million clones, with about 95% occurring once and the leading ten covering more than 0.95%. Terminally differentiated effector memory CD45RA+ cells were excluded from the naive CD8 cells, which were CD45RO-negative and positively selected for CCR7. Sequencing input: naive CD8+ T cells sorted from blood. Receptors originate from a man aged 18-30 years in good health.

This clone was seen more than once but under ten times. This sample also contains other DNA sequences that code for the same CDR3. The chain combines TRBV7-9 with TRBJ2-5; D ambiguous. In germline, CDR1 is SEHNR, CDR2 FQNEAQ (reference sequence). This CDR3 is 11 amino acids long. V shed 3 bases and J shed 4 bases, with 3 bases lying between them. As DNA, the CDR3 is TGTGCCAGCAGCTTTCTAGAGACCCAGTACTTC. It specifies CASSFLETQYF.

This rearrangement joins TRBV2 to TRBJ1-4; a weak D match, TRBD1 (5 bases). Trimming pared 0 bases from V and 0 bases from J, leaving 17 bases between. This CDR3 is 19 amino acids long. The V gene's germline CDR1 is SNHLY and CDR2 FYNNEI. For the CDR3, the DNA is TGTGCCAGCAGTGAAGCCAGGGTACGTCTAATACCAACTAATGAAAAACTGTTTTTT. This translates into CASSEARVRLIPTNEKLFF.